Listed here are 4 T cell receptor beta chains from one sample, sequenced in a study of STAT5B mutations in CD4+ large granular lymphocyte leukemia. The repertoire was sequenced with immunoSEQ multiplex PCR; TCRdb's copy has only in-frame clones and lacks some. The data show tens of thousands of clones, 68% seen once. Input material: CD4+ T cells from blood buffy coats. These receptors were collected from a human donor in good health.

This clone has a handful of counts. The CDR3 DNA reads TGTGCCAGCAGTTACTCTTGGACAGACAATCAGCCCCAGCATTTT. Encoded protein: CASSYSWTDNQPQHF. The chain recombines TRBV6-5 with TRBJ1-5, with D possibly TRBD1 on 6 matching bases. Germline CDR1 MNHEY, CDR2 SVGAGI. The length of the CDR3 is 15 residues. V lost 0 bases, J lost 3 bases, and 9 bases lay in between.

About this clone itself: The same CDR3 can be traced to other DNA sequences in this sample. The gene calls are TRBV5-1 and TRBJ1-2; TRBD1 matches at 8 bases. V shed 4 bases, J shed 4 bases, and the junction held 6 bases outside the gene matches. Germline CDR1 SGHRS, CDR2 YFSETQ. The CDR3 is made up of 14 amino acids. The CDR3, as DNA: TGCGCCAGCAGCCCCGGACAGGGCGGCTATGGCTACACCTTC. It translates to CASSPGQGGYGYTF.

This clone has more than one count but fewer than ten. CDR3 nucleotides: TGCGCCAGCAGGGGTAATCAGCCCCAGCATTTT. As protein: CASRGNQPQHF. The chain combines TRBV10-1 with TRBJ1-5, with unresolved D. Germline V gene lookup returns CDR1 WNHNN and CDR2 SYGVQD (reference sequence). The CDR3 extends over 11 amino acids. Trimming removed 6 bases from V and 4 bases from J, with 4 bases in between.

This rearrangement joins TRBV5-1 to TRBJ2-2; the D gene is possibly TRBD1 (5 bases). Per germline, CDR1 SGHRS and CDR2 YFSETQ. V gave up 3 bases and J gave up 1 base, with 13 bases separating them. This CDR3 spans 16 amino acids. This CDR3 is CASSWQGDVNTGELFF. The CDR3 nucleotides read TGCGCCAGCAGCTGGCAGGGTGACGTGAACACCGGGGAGCTGTTTTTT.